This TCR beta chain originates from a study of T cells after yellow fever vaccination (dated by TCRdb to about 2019). About the investigation overall: The SMART-Seq v4 Ultra Low Input RNA kit was used to prepare libraries from fractions with low cell numbers. Two healthy male donors, one aged 18 to 30 and one aged 30 to 40 years, made up the cohort. Bulk PBMC replicates and cell subsets were isolated from blood drawn at multiple timepoints before and after both primary and secondary immunization. To follow T-cell clones before and after primary and booster YFV17D yellow fever vaccination, bulk TCR alpha and beta repertoires were sequenced over time.

Sequencing was carried out with an Illumina NovaSeq 6000. TCR cDNA was synthesized by 5'RACE template switching, which introduced a universal primer site and unique molecular identifiers. Priming of cDNA synthesis was performed from both the TCR alpha and TCR beta constant segments. Two PCR steps were used to amplify libraries, with sample barcodes and sequencing adapters being added in the second step. Sequencing of libraries was done on Illumina HiSeq 2500 (2x100 bp) or NovaSeq (2x150 bp). The published analysis was carried out like this. Reads were demultiplexed and collapsed into UMI consensus sequences with MIGEC, and V(D)J alignment was performed with MiXCR. Vaccine-responding clonotypes were defined with edgeR using replicate PBMC samples, requiring FDR below 0.01 and a log2 fold change above 5 up to day 15. Bulk clonotypes were assigned CD4 or CD8 identity according to which sequenced CD4 or CD8 repertoire held them at higher abundance. The public reads were reprocessed in TCRdb via fastp at Q25 and MiXCR, keeping in-frame beta chains. Rows are unified per CDR3 protein, each entry keeping the most common DNA and genes. None of the V and J calls come from the authors' own analysis; TCRdb made them. Counted in this sample were 300,000 to 350,000 distinct CDR3 sequences; around 11% of them appeared once. The ten most abundant clones make up approximately 3% of the sample.

The treatment or condition label of this sample denotes: live attenuated yellow fever vaccine strain. PBMCs were isolated from peripheral blood using a standard Ficoll-Paque protocol. Dynabeads CD4 and CD8 positive selection kits were used to isolate the CD4 and CD8 T-cell fractions. RNA was extracted with TriZol from bulk PBMCs, CD4 and CD8 fractions, and dextramer-positive and dextramer-negative fractions. Only a few counts were recorded for this clonotype. Its antigen is not yet known. No much larger clone exists at a distance of one base, and base qualities are not known. Points the paper makes about the study in general: A small share of clonotypes occurred in both CD4 and CD8 compartments, likely arising from convergent recombination. The study included only a couple of donors, which limits how far the findings can be generalized. FACS-sorted repertoires could contain abundant contaminating clonotypes from the bulk population, so computational filtering was required. The secondary T-cell response was found to be weaker but faster than the primary response, with a peak reached on day 5 rather than on day 15. Most clones expanded after primary vaccination (around 97% of CD4 and 70% to 90% of CD8) were re-detected after the booster, suggesting that broad memory maintenance occurred.

Including cysteine and phenylalanine, the CDR3 has 14 amino acids. Of all the DNA, just the CDR3 is kept, 42 bases in frame from base 1. The junction shows trimming of 5 bases on V and 5 bases on J, plus 15 bases between the germline ends. Based on the germline V gene, the CDR1 and CDR2 sequences are SGHTA and FQGNSA. This clonotype was obtained from a man younger than 35 who received the YFV17D yellow fever vaccine. Recombination joined TRBV7-2 with TRBJ2-5; no confident D gene assignment can be made. The material was CD4+ T cells sorted from PBMCs, obtained 45 days after the yellow fever booster vaccination. The base sequence is TGTGCCAGCAGCCCTGGAACTCCGGCCGAGACCCAGTACTTC. This codes for CASSPGTPAETQYF.